The 25 T cell receptor beta chains below were found in one sample sequenced in a study of cytotoxic CD8 clonotypes in ibrutinib-treated CLL. Some clones are missing from TCRdb's copy, which holds only in-frame ones; the method was immunoSEQ multiplex PCR. The sample lists a few hundred thousand clones, roughly 80% occurring once. The sequenced sample was PBMCs, obtained before ibrutinib treatment. These receptors all come from a human donor with chronic lymphocytic leukemia.

This clone was observed a handful of times. The chain has TRBV6-6 and TRBJ2-2; perhaps TRBD1 as D (7 bases). V lost 2 bases to trimming and J lost 3 bases, with 13 bases between them. Germline loops: CDR1 MNHNY, CDR2 SVGAGI (reference sequence). This CDR3 is 16 amino acids long. The CDR3 spells CASSYRRGVYTGELFF. In nucleotides, the CDR3 is TGTGCCAGCAGTTACCGCAGGGGGGTTTACACCGGGGAGCTGTTTTTT.

This chain links TRBV7-2 with TRBJ2-7; 8 bases are shared with TRBD1. The CDR3 has 16 amino acids. Germline values: CDR1 SGHTA, CDR2 FQGNSA. With 0 bases clipped from V and 4 bases from J, the junction kept 8 bases outside the gene matches. CDR3 protein: CASSLAAAGGWYEQYF. In DNA, the CDR3 is TGTGCCAGCAGCTTAGCCGCGGCAGGGGGCTGGTACGAGCAGTACTTC. The complete variable domain, with remaining parts taken from reference TRBV7-2 and TRBJ2-7, reads GAGVSQSPSNKVTEKGKDVELRCDPISGHTALYWYRQSLGQGLEFLIYFQGNSAPDKSGLPSDRFSAERTGGSVSTLTIQRTQQEDSAVYLCASSLAAAGGWYEQYFGPGTRLTVT.

The CDR3 nucleotides read TGTGCCAGCAGCGCGCGACAGGGGGCAACCGGGGAGCTGTTTTTT. Encoded protein: CASSARQGATGELFF. V is TRBV9 and J is TRBJ2-2, with TRBD1 identical over 10 bases. The germline gives CDR1 SGDLS, CDR2 YYNGEE. With V trimmed by 3 bases and J by 5 bases, 4 bases remained unmatched. The CDR3 contains 15 residues.

In its sample, this clone was seen once. The chain couples TRBV28 to TRBJ2-7; 11 nucleotides match TRBD2. The CDR3 length is 16 residues. Germline V gives CDR1 MDHEN, CDR2 SYDVKM. V lost 3 bases to trimming and J lost 2 bases; unmatched junction nucleotides: 6. The CDR3 DNA sequence: TGTGCCAGCAGTTTTTATGGGACTAGCGGCACCTACGAGCAGTACTTC. Residues: CASSFYGTSGTYEQYF.

This CDR3 reads CASSSQGARYEQYF. CDR3 bases: TGTGCCAGCAGCTCACAGGGGGCTAGGTACGAGCAGTACTTC. This chain connects TRBV7-8 to TRBJ2-7; 9 bases align to TRBD1. Germline V CDR1 and CDR2: SGHVS, FQNEAQ. This CDR3 spans 14 amino acids. The junction had 5 bases not matched to a gene; V was cut back by 4 bases and J by 4 bases.

This clone was seen just once. The DNA for the CDR3 is TGTGCCAGCAGTGGGTTGGGCGTGGAAACTGAAGCTTTCTTT. Translation: CASSGLGVETEAFF. This chain links TRBV25-1 with TRBJ1-1; D is unresolved. Germline CDR1 and CDR2: MGHDK and SYGVNS. The CDR3 runs to 14 residues. V was trimmed by 4 bases and J by 5 bases, leaving 14 bases between them.

This chain's CDR3 is CASLYGGGQFF. The CDR3 region has the DNA TGTGCCAGCCTCTATGGGGGTGGGCAGTTCTTC. The chain carries TRBV27 and TRBJ2-1; D may match TRBD1 or TRBD2 (5 bases each). Germline CDR1 and CDR2: MNHEY and SMNVEV (reference sequence). With 8 bases removed from V and 12 bases from J, the gap between germline ends came to 14 bases. The CDR3 loop spans 11 amino acids.

The rearrangement links TRBV18 to TRBJ2-1, with TRBD2 matching 8 bases. Germline V lookup: CDR1 KGHSH, CDR2 LQKENI. This CDR3 comprises 16 residues. V lost 3 bases, J lost 9 bases, and 13 bases stayed unmatched. The CDR3 reads CASSPARGSGISEQFF. The CDR3 nucleotides are TGTGCCAGCTCACCTGCCAGGGGTAGCGGGATTAGTGAGCAGTTCTTC.

V is TRBV2 and J is TRBJ1-4; D remains ambiguous. This CDR3 has 19 amino acids. The V gene lost 6 bases and the J gene lost 0 bases, with 23 bases spanning the gap. CDR1 and CDR2 from the germline V gene are SNHLY and FYNNEI. This CDR3 reads CASRPRPQNRGATNEKLFF. The CDR3 nucleotides are TGTGCCAGCAGGCCCCGGCCACAAAATCGGGGTGCAACTAATGAAAAACTGTTTTTT. The complete variable domain, with remaining parts taken from reference TRBV2 and TRBJ1-4, reads EPEVTQTPSHQVTQMGQEVILRCVPISNHLYFYWYRQILGQKVEFLVSFYNNEISEKSEIFDDQFSVERPDGSNFTLKIRSTKLEDSAMYFCASRPRPQNRGATNEKLFFGSGTQLSVL.

J is TRBJ2-7 and V is TRBV7-3, with 8 bases fitting TRBD2. This CDR3 is 13 amino acids long. Germline V gives CDR1 SGHTA, CDR2 FQGTGA. V shed 8 bases and J 2 bases; nucleotides not matched to a gene: 5. The CDR3 DNA follows: TGTGCCAGCTCATTAGCGGGAACCTACGAGCAGTACTTC. This sequence encodes CASSLAGTYEQYF.

In its sample, this clone was seen a few times. The chain joins TRBV9 to TRBJ2-7, with 10 bases fitting TRBD1. The CDR3 contains 14 residues. The ends lost 4 bases at V and 2 bases at J; junction bases unmatched: 3. Germline V CDR1 and CDR2: SGDLS, YYNGEE. The chain's CDR3 is CASSKGQGAYEQYF. The CDR3 coding sequence is TGTGCCAGCAGCAAAGGACAGGGGGCCTACGAGCAGTACTTC.

The rearrangement uses TRBV7-2 and TRBJ2-5; D remains ambiguous. V was cut by 5 bases and J by 5 bases, with 9 bases left in between. The CDR3 is 12 residues long. The germline V gene encodes CDR1 SGHTA and CDR2 FQGNSA. The CDR3 sequence is CASSPKGETQYF. DNA for the CDR3: TGTGCCAGCAGCCCCAAAGGGGAGACCCAGTACTTC. The complete variable domain, with remaining parts taken from reference TRBV7-2 and TRBJ2-5, reads GAGVSQSPSNKVTEKGKDVELRCDPISGHTALYWYRQSLGQGLEFLIYFQGNSAPDKSGLPSDRFSAERTGGSVSTLTIQRTQQEDSAVYLCASSPKGETQYFGPGTRLLVL.

The chain carries TRBV5-4 and TRBJ1-4; D unresolved. V was cut by 4 bases and J by 7 bases, with 17 bases left in between. In germline, CDR1 is SGHNT, CDR2 YYREEE (reference sequence). The CDR3 consists of 15 residues. The CDR3 protein is CASSKTPRGREKLFF. DNA for the CDR3: TGTGCCAGCAGCAAGACTCCCCGCGGTCGTGAAAAACTGTTTTTT.

This rearrangement joins TRBV10-3 to TRBJ2-7; D may be TRBD1 or TRBD2 (5 bases each). The CDR3 extends over 15 amino acids. The germline V and J ends were trimmed by 6 bases and 0 bases, with 15 bases remaining between them. In germline, CDR1 is ENHRY, CDR2 SYGVKD. The CDR3 reads CAIRGLAGNSYEQYF. DNA of the CDR3: TGTGCCATCAGGGGGCTAGCAGGGAACTCCTACGAGCAGTACTTC.

V usage is TRBV28 and J usage is TRBJ1-2; TRBD1 aligns across 7 bases. Looked up from germline, CDR1 is MDHEN and CDR2 is SYDVKM. The CDR3 has 15 residues. The V and J ends lost 8 bases and 3 bases, in that order; junction bases with no gene match: 12. The CDR3 region has the DNA TGTGCCAGCGGGTCTACAGGGGCGTCTCACTATGGCTACACCTTC. It yields the protein CASGSTGASHYGYTF.

There are a few counts of this clone. This chain joins TRBV5-6 and TRBJ2-2; D call uncertain. Looked up from germline, CDR1 is SGHDT and CDR2 is YYEEEE. This CDR3 has 14 amino acids. Trimming shortened V by 5 bases and J by 1 base, and 9 bases separated the two germline ends. CDR3 amino acids: CASSRTENTGELFF. In DNA form, the CDR3 reads TGTGCCAGCAGTCGGACGGAGAACACCGGGGAGCTGTTTTTT.

The V call is TRBV28, the J call TRBJ2-5; TRBD2 matches 9 bases. V lost 5 bases and J lost 7; bases outside the gene matches: 14. The V gene's germline CDR1 is MDHEN and CDR2 SYDVKM. The CDR3 sequence is 16 residues long. The CDR3 protein is CASSPSGLAPLWTQYF. DNA of the CDR3: TGTGCCAGCAGTCCCAGTGGACTAGCGCCACTATGGACCCAGTACTTC.

The V gene is TRBV9, the J gene TRBJ2-7; D not certain. Trimming shortened V by 2 bases and J by 2 bases, and 11 bases separated the two germline ends. Germline CDR1 is SGDLS and CDR2 is YYNGEE. The CDR3 has 14 amino acids. The CDR3 spells CASSVVGNTYEQYF. The CDR3 nucleotides are TGTGCCAGCAGCGTGGTAGGGAACACCTACGAGCAGTACTTC.

This sequence joins TRBV4-2 and TRBJ2-1; D unresolved. V dropped 0 bases and J dropped 0 bases, with 6 bases sitting between them. The CDR3 contains 15 residues. The germline CDR1 and CDR2 sequences are LGHNA and YNFKEQ. In DNA form, the CDR3 reads TGTGCCAGCAGCCAAGATTCGAGCTCCTACAATGAGCAGTTCTTC. This gives the protein CASSQDSSSYNEQFF.

This chain connects TRBV9 to TRBJ2-1; 10 positions agree with TRBD2. V shed 2 bases, J shed 4 bases, and the junction held 9 bases outside the gene matches. The CDR3 totals 17 residues. In germline, CDR1 is SGDLS, CDR2 YYNGEE. CDR3: CASSVRSSGSIYNEQFF. CDR3 DNA sequence: TGTGCCAGCAGCGTTCGGTCTAGCGGGAGTATTTACAATGAGCAGTTCTTC.

The chain is built from TRBV9 and TRBJ2-2; 10 nucleotides agree with TRBD2. CDR1 is SGDLS, CDR2 YYNGEE, per germline. Trimming cost V 3 bases and J 4 bases; bases outside gene matches: 3. The CDR3 is 15 residues long. The CDR3 here is CASSDSGRPTGELFF. For the CDR3, the DNA is TGTGCCAGCAGCGATAGCGGGAGGCCCACCGGGGAGCTGTTTTTT.

V and J are TRBV19 and TRBJ2-4; no reliable D call. Germline CDR1 reads LNHDA; CDR2 reads SQIVND (reference sequence). CDR3 length: 13 amino acids. The V end was cut by 1 base, the J end by 8 bases, with 9 bases between. The CDR3: CASSIAWRDIQYF. The CDR3, as DNA: TGTGCCAGTAGTATAGCCTGGAGAGACATTCAGTACTTC.

This clone was observed a few times. This chain joins TRBV13 and TRBJ1-5, with 10 bases that match TRBD1. The CDR3 runs 16 residues. CDR1 and CDR2 from the germline V gene are PRHDT and FYEKMQ (reference sequence). Germline trimming cut 3 bases from V and 3 bases from J; bases unmatched to any gene: 5. In nucleotides, the CDR3 is TGTGCCAGCAGCTTGGGACAGGGGAAATACAATCAGCCCCAGCATTTT. Protein sequence: CASSLGQGKYNQPQHF.

This clone has a single count. The chain is built from TRBV5-1 and TRBJ2-7, with 10 bases identical to TRBD2. The CDR3 covers 15 residues. Looked up from germline, CDR1 is SGHRS and CDR2 is YFSETQ. V lost 0 bases to trimming and J lost 4 bases; unmatched junction nucleotides: 4. The CDR3 coding sequence is TGCGCCAGCAGCTTGGTAGCGGGAGGAGGATACGAGCAGTACTTC. As protein: CASSLVAGGGYEQYF.

The V and J genes are TRBV9 and TRBJ2-3; TRBD2 matches at 7 bases. This CDR3 contains 16 residues. CDR1 is SGDLS and CDR2 is YYNGEE in the germline V gene. The ends lost 0 bases at V and 5 bases at J; junction bases unmatched: 9. The CDR3 sequence: CASSVGWTGGRDTQYF. The CDR3 bases are TGTGCCAGCAGCGTAGGTTGGACGGGAGGCAGAGATACGCAGTATTTT.